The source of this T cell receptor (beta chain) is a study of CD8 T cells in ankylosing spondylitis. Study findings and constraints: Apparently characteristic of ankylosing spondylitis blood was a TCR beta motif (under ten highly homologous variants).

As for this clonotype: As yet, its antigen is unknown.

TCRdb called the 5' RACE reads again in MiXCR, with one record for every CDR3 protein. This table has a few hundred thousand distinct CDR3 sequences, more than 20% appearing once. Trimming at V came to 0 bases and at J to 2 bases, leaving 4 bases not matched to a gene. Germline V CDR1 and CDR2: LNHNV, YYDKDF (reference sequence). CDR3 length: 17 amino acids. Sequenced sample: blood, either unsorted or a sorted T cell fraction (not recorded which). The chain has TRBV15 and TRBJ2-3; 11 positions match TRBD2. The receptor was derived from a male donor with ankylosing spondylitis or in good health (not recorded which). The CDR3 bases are TGTGCCACCAGCAGAGAGCTTAGCGGGGGGGTCACAGATACGCAGTATTTT. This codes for CATSRELSGGVTDTQYF.